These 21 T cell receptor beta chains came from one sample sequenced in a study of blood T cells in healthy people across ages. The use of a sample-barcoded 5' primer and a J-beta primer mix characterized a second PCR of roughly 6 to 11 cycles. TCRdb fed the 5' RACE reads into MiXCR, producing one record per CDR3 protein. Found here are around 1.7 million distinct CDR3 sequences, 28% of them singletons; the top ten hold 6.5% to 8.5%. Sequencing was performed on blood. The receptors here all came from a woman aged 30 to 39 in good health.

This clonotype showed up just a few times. The DNA of the CDR3 is TGTGCCAGCACCAGGGGAGTGAGGGGCTACACCTTC. As protein: CASTRGVRGYTF. The chain has TRBV12-3 or TRBV12-4 and TRBJ1-2; a weak D match, TRBD1 (6 bases). V gave up 7 bases and J gave up 8 bases, with 14 bases separating them. This CDR3 has 12 residues.

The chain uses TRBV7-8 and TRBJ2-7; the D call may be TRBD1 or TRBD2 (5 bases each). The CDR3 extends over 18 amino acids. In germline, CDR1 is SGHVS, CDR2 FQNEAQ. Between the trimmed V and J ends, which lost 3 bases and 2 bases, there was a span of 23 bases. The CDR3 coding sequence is TGTGCCAGCAGCTTGGGTGGGGGAAGTAGGGCTCAAACCTACGAGCAGTACTTC. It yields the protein CASSLGGGSRAQTYEQYF.

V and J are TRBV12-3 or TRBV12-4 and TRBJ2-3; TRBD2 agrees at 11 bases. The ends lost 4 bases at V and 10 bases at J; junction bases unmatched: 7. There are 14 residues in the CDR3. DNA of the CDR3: TGTGCCAGCAGTTCCCTAGCGGGAGGTTACGCGCAGTATTTT. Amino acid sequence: CASSSLAGGYAQYF.

DNA of the CDR3: TGCGCCAGCAGCCAAGAGCCGGTGAACACTGAAGCTTTCTTT. As protein: CASSQEPVNTEAFF. The chain carries TRBV4-1 and TRBJ1-1; D is unresolved. The CDR3 consists of 14 residues. Germline V CDR1 and CDR2: MGHRA, YSYEKL. V lost 0 bases, J lost 0 bases, and 5 bases lay in between.

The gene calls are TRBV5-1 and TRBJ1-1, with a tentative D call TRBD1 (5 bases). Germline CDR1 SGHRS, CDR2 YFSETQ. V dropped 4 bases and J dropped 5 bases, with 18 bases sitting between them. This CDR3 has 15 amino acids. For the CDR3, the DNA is TGCGCCAGCAGCATCCAGGGAGGCGGGTGGACTGAAGCTTTCTTT. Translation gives CASSIQGGGWTEAFF. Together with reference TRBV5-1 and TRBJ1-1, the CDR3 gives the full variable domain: KAGVTQTPRYLIKTRGQQVTLSCSPISGHRSVSWYQQTPGQGLQFLFEYFSETQRNKGNFPGRFSGRQFSNSRSEMNVSTLELGDSALYLCASSIQGGGWTEAFFGQGTRLTVV.

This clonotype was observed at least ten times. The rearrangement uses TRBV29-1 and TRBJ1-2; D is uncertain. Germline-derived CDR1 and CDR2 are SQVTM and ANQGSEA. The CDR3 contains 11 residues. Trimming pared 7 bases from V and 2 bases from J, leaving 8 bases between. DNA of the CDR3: TGCAGCGCGAGGGAGAACTATGGCTACACCTTC. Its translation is CSARENYGYTF.

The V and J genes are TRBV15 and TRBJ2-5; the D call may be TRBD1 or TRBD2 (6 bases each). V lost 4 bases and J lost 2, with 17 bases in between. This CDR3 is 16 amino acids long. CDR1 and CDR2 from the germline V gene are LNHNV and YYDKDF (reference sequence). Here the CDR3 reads CATSIGGTTEQETQYF. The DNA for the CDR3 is TGTGCCACCAGCATCGGGGGCACCACAGAGCAAGAGACCCAGTACTTC. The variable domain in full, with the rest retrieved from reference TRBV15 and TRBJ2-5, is DAMVIQNPRYQVTQFGKPVTLSCSQTLNHNVMYWYQQKSSQAPKLLFHYYDKDFNNEADTPDNFQSRRPNTSFCFLDIRSPGLGDTAMYLCATSIGGTTEQETQYFGPGTRLLVL.

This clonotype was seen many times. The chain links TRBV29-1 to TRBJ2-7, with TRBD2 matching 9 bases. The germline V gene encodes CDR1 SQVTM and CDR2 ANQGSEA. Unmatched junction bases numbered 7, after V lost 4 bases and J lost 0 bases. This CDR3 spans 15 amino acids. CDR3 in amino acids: CSVVGSGRTSYEQYF. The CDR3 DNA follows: TGCAGCGTTGTTGGTAGCGGGAGAACCTCCTACGAGCAGTACTTC.

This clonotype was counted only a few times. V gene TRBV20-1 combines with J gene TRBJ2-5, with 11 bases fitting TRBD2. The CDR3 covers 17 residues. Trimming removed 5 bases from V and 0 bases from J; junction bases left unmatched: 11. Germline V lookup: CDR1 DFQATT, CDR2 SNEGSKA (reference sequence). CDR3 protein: CSAPLGRLAGYQETQYF. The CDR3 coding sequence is TGCAGTGCTCCCCTCGGGCGACTAGCGGGGTACCAAGAGACCCAGTACTTC.

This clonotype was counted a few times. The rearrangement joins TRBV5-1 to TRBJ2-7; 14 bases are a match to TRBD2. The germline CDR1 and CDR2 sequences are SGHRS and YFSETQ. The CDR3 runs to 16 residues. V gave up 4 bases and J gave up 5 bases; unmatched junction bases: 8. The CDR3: CASSRLAGGSYDEQYF. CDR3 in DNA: TGCGCCAGCAGCCGACTAGCGGGAGGGTCCTATGACGAGCAGTACTTC.

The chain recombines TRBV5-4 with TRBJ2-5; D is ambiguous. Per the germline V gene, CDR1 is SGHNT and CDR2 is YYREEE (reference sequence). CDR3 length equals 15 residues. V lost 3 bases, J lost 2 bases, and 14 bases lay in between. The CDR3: CASSSRRDGQETQYF. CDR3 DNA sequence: TGTGCCAGCAGCTCCCGACGAGACGGTCAAGAGACCCAGTACTTC.

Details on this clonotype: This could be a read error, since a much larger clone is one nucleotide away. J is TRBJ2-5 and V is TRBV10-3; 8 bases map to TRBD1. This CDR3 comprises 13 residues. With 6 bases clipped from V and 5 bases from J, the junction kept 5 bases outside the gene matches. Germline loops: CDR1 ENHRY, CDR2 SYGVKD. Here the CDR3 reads CAIRTGDFETQYF. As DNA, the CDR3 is TGTGCCATCAGGACAGGGGACTTCGAGACCCAGTACTTC.

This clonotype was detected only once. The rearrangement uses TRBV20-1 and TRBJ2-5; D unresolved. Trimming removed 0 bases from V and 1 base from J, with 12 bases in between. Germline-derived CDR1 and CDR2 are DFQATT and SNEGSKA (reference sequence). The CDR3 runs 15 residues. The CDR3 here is CSARDHAAAQETQYF. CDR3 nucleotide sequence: TGCAGTGCTAGAGATCATGCGGCAGCCCAAGAGACCCAGTACTTC.

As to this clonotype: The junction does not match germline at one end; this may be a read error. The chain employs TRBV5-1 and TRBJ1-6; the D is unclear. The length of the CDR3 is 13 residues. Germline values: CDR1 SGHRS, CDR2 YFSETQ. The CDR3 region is CASSLGGNSPRHF. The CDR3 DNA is TGCGCCAGCAGCTTGGGTGGGAATTCACCCCGCCACTTT. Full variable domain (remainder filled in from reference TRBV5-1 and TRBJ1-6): KAGVTQTPRYLIKTRGQQVTLSCSPISGHRSVSWYQQTPGQGLQFLFEYFSETQRNKGNFPGRFSGRQFSNSRSEMNVSTLELGDSALYLCASSLGGNSPRHFGNGTRLTVT.

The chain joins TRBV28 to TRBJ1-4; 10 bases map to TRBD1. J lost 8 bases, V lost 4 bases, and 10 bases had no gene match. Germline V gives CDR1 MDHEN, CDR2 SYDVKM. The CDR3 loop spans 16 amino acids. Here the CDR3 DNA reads TGTGCCAGCAGTTCGGGACAGGGGTGGGATCGGGAAAAACTGTTTTTT. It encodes CASSSGQGWDREKLFF.

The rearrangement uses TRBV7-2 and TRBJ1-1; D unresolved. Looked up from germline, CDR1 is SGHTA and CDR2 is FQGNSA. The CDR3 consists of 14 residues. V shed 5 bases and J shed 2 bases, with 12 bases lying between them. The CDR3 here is CASSPGSSNTEAFF. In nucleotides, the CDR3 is TGTGCCAGCAGCCCCGGGTCTTCTAACACTGAAGCTTTCTTT.

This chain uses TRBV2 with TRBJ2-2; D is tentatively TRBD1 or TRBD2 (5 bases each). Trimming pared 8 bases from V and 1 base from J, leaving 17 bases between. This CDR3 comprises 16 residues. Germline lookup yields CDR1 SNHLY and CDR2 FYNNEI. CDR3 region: CASPKEGKENTGELFF. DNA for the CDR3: TGTGCCAGCCCCAAAGAGGGGAAAGAGAACACCGGGGAGCTGTTTTTT.

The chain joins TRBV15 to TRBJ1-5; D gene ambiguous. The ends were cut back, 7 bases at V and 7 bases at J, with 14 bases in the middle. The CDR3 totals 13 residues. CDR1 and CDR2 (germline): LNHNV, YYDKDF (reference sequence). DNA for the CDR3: TGTGCCACCACACTAGACCCCGGACAGCCCCAGCATTTT. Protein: CATTLDPGQPQHF.

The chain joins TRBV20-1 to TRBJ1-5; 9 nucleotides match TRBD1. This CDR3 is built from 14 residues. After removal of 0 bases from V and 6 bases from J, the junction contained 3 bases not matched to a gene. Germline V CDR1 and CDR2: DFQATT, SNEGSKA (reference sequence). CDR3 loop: CSAREGTGRQPQHF. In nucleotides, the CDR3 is TGCAGTGCTAGAGAGGGGACAGGGCGTCAGCCCCAGCATTTT.

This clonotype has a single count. In nucleotides, the CDR3 is TGTGCCAGCGGCAGGAGGGTGGGTTCAGATACGCAGTATTTT. It specifies CASGRRVGSDTQYF. The rearrangement links TRBV12-3 or TRBV12-4 to TRBJ2-3; TRBD2 is a possible D gene (6 bases). This CDR3 region has 14 residues. Trimming removed 8 bases from V and 4 bases from J, with 16 bases in between.

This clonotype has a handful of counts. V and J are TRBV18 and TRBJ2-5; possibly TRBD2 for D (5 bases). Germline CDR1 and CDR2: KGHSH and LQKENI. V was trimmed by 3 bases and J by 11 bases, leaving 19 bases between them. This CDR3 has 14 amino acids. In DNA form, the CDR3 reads TGTGCCAGCTCACCCCCTAACGGGGAGAAAGAGCAGTACTTC. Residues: CASSPPNGEKEQYF. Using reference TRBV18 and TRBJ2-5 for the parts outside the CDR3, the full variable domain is NAGVMQNPRHLVRRRGQEARLRCSPMKGHSHVYWYRQLPEEGLKFMVYLQKENIIDESGMPKERFSAEFPKEGPSILRIQQVVRGDSAAYFCASSPPNGEKEQYFGPGTRLLVL.